This is a list of T cell receptor beta chains from one sample in a study of PD-1 blockade in classical Hodgkin lymphoma. Sequencing used immunoSEQ multiplex PCR; TCRdb keeps in-frame clones, though not all of them. The sample has some 41,000 clones, 88% seen once. The sample in question was peripheral blood mononuclear cells (PBMCs), obtained before the second cycle of nivolumab. The source of these receptors is a human donor with classical Hodgkin lymphoma. Each CDR3 is given with its conserved first and last residue. D genes are given only for firm matches. A clone size is listed for some rows: how often the clone was seen (once, few, many), or a class if it is expanded.

TRBV6-5	once	TRBJ2-5	TRBD2	TGTGCCAGCAGTTGGCTAGCGGGAGCGGAGACCCAGTACTTC	CASSWLAGAETQYF
TRBV5-1	.	TRBJ2-7	TRBD1	TGCGCCAGCAGCTTTTCCCTTGGACAGGGGAGTTACGAGCAGTACTTC	CASSFSLGQGSYEQYF
TRBV7-9	.	TRBJ1-1	.	TGTGCCAGCAGCCCGTTGAACACTGAAGCTTTCTTT	CASSPLNTEAFF
TRBV27	.	TRBJ1-5	.	TGTGCCAGCAGTTTTCTTCAGAATCAGCCCCAGCATTTT	CASSFLQNQPQHF
TRBV11-3	.	TRBJ2-7	TRBD1	TGTGCCAGCAGCAAAGGACAGGGCGTCTCCTACGAGCAGTACTTC	CASSKGQGVSYEQYF
TRBV7-3	.	TRBJ2-7	.	TGTGCCAGCAGCTTAACAGCTTCTAATTCCTACGAGCAGTACTTC	CASSLTASNSYEQYF
TRBV25-1	.	TRBJ2-3	TRBD1	TGTGCCAGCAGTCAGGGGGTGGCGCAGTATTTT	CASSQGVAQYF
TRBV7-3	.	TRBJ2-5	.	TGTGCCAGCAGCTTAGGAGTCGGCCCTTTGGAAGGGACCCAGTACTTC	CASSLGVGPLEGTQYF
TRBV5-1	.	TRBJ2-3	TRBD1	TGCGCCAGCAGCCTGGGACAGTCCACAGATACGCAGTATTTT	CASSLGQSTDTQYF
TRBV5-4	.	TRBJ2-3	.	TGTGCCAGCAGCTTATATCTGGAGGTGGGCCGGGCCGGTGATACGCAGTATTTT	CASSLYLEVGRAGDTQYF
TRBV2	few	TRBJ1-5	.	TGTGCCAGCACTCCCGATCAGGGCGTGCATCAGCCCCAGCATTTT	CASTPDQGVHQPQHF
TRBV6-6	.	TRBJ2-7	.	TGTGCCAGTGCGTATTCCGGGTACTTACGTCGGTACGAGCAGTACTTC	CASAYSGYLRRYEQYF
TRBV10-1	.	TRBJ2-1	.	TGCGCCAGCAGTATCGGGACTTACTACAATGAGCAGTTCTTC	CASSIGTYYNEQFF
TRBV12-5	.	TRBJ2-7	.	TGTGCTAGTGGTTCCGATAGAGCGGGTACCTACGAGCAGTACTTC	CASGSDRAGTYEQYF
TRBV7-9	.	TRBJ2-7	TRBD2	TGTGCCAGCAGCTTGGGACTAAAATTCTACGAGCAGTACTTC	CASSLGLKFYEQYF
TRBV28	.	TRBJ1-5	TRBD1	TGTGCCAGTATTACAGGGGGCGCGATTAGCAATCAGCCCCAGCATTTT	CASITGGAISNQPQHF
TRBV11-2	.	TRBJ2-1	TRBD1	TGTGCCAGCAGCTTGATACAGGGGGCTGGTAATGAGCAGTTCTTC	CASSLIQGAGNEQFF
TRBV19	.	TRBJ2-7	.	TGTGCCAGTGGGAGTTACGAGCAGTACTTC	CASGSYEQYF
TRBV5-3	once	TRBJ1-3	.	TGTGCCAGAAGCTTGAAGGGGGAACAGGGCACTGGAAACACCATATATTTT	CARSLKGEQGTGNTIYF
TRBV6-6	.	TRBJ2-7	TRBD2	TGTGCCTTCACCGGCGGACTAGCGGGAGGTTTCTACGAGCAGTACTTC	CAFTGGLAGGFYEQYF
TRBV7-9	.	TRBJ2-7	.	TGTGCCAGCAGCTTAATTTTGATCTACGAGCAGTACTTC	CASSLILIYEQYF
TRBV5-1	.	TRBJ2-4	TRBD1	TGCGCCAGCAGGAGGGACAGGGTAAACATTCAGTACTTC	CASRRDRVNIQYF
TRBV5-1	few	TRBJ2-3	TRBD1	TGCGCCAGCAGCTTGGGGACAGGTAACACGGGCACAGATACGCAGTATTTT	CASSLGTGNTGTDTQYF
TRBV11-2	.	TRBJ1-2	.	TGTGCCAGCAGCTGGGGGGGCAGTGGCTACACCTTC	CASSWGGSGYTF
TRBV12-5	.	TRBJ2-7	.	TGTGCTAGTGGTCTGTGGACAAACTCCTACGAGCAGTACTTC	CASGLWTNSYEQYF
TRBV6-4	.	TRBJ2-3	.	TGTGCCAGCAGTGCTAGTTTGGAGACAGATACGCAGTATTTT	CASSASLETDTQYF
TRBV7-9	.	TRBJ1-2	TRBD1	TGTGCCAGCAGCTCAGGGGACAGGGTCCGTGGCTACACCTTC	CASSSGDRVRGYTF
TRBV6-5	.	TRBJ1-2	.	TGTGCCAGCAGTTACTCGAAACTTCGGGGGTATGGCTACACCTTC	CASSYSKLRGYGYTF
TRBV28	once	TRBJ1-3	.	TGTGCCAGCAGTGCCGGACCCGGAAACACCATATATTTT	CASSAGPGNTIYF
TRBV18	.	TRBJ1-2	TRBD1	TGTGCCAGCTCACCTGGGACAGGAACTACTGGCTACACCTTC	CASSPGTGTTGYTF
TRBV4-1	.	TRBJ2-5	.	TGCGCCAGCAGCCAAGAGGGGGCTGGTGAGACCCAGTACTTC	CASSQEGAGETQYF
TRBV2	few	TRBJ2-3	.	TGTGCCAGCAGCCGCCTGGGGGCCGGAACAGATACGCAGTATTTT	CASSRLGAGTDTQYF
TRBV27	.	TRBJ2-1	.	TGTGCCAGCAGTTTGACCAGAACCTACAATGAGCAGTTCTTC	CASSLTRTYNEQFF
TRBV14	.	TRBJ2-4	TRBD2	TGTGCCAGCAGCCAATCCCGGCTTAGAGGGAGGGACTGGGGGGAGTACTTC	CASSQSRLRGRDWGEYF
TRBV18	.	TRBJ2-3	TRBD2	TGTGCCAGCTCTACCACGGCGGCTAGCGGGAGTGCAGATACGCAGTATTTT	CASSTTAASGSADTQYF
TRBV21-1	.	TRBJ1-2	.	TGTGCCAGCAGCCGGGAGGACAGGGAGGACTATGGCTACACCTTC	CASSREDREDYGYTF
TRBV6-4	once	TRBJ2-7	TRBD2	TGTGCCAGCAGTGGACTAGCGGGGGGGAAACATTACGAGCAGTACTTC	CASSGLAGGKHYEQYF
TRBV18	.	TRBJ2-5	TRBD2	TGTGCCAGCTCACACGGCCCGGGACTAGCGGGAAGAAAAGAGACCCAGTACTTC	CASSHGPGLAGRKETQYF
TRBV20-1	.	TRBJ2-7	.	TGCAGTCTGACCGACCTGTACGAGCAGTACTTC	CSLTDLYEQYF
TRBV16	.	TRBJ1-5	.	TGTGCCAGCAGCCCACCTAGGCCCTGGGGTCAGCCCCAGCATTTT	CASSPPRPWGQPQHF
TRBV19	.	TRBJ1-1	.	TGTGCCAGTAGTTCCCCGGGGGCTGAAGCTTTCTTT	CASSSPGAEAFF
TRBV7-9	.	TRBJ2-1	.	TGTGCCAGCAGCCGATTTTGGGTCCCCCTTCACAATGAGCAGTTCTTC	CASSRFWVPLHNEQFF
TRBV28	.	TRBJ1-2	TRBD1	TGTGCCAGCAGTACAACAGGGGGCGTTGGCTATGGCTACACCTTC	CASSTTGGVGYGYTF
TRBV19	.	TRBJ2-5	TRBD1	TGTGCCAGTCACCCGTCGGACAGGCGAGAGACCCAGTACTTC	CASHPSDRRETQYF
TRBV11-2	.	TRBJ1-5	.	TGTGCCAGCAGCTATGACAGTTCGGTTGGTTCGCCCCAGCATTTT	CASSYDSSVGSPQHF
TRBV11-2	.	TRBJ1-2	.	TGTGCCAGCAGCTCAATCACCGGGTCCCAACTAACAAACGGCTACACCTTC	CASSSITGSQLTNGYTF
TRBV7-2	.	TRBJ2-1	TRBD2	TGTGCCAGCAGCTTAGTAAGGCTAGCGGTCTACAATGAGCAGTTCTTC	CASSLVRLAVYNEQFF
TRBV27	.	TRBJ1-2	.	TGTGCCAGCAGTTTTAACGGGAACTATGGCTACACCTTC	CASSFNGNYGYTF
TRBV6-5	once	TRBJ2-1	.	TGTGCCAGCAGTACGGGACGGCTAATATACAATGAGCAGTTCTTC	CASSTGRLIYNEQFF
TRBV4-1	.	TRBJ2-5	.	TGCGCCAGCAGCCAAGATCATCAGGCACCGACAAGAGAATGGACCCAGTACTTC	CASSQDHQAPTREWTQYF
TRBV7-9	.	TRBJ1-2	.	TGTGCCAGCAGCTTAGGAGAACTTGGCGACCTTAACTATGGCTACACCTTC	CASSLGELGDLNYGYTF
TRBV7-9	.	TRBJ2-3	TRBD2	TGTGCCAGCAGGCTACTAGCGGGAGGGTACGATACGCAGTATTTT	CASRLLAGGYDTQYF
TRBV7-9	.	TRBJ1-2	.	TGTGCCAGCAGCCCTATGTTATTGCCCCGGGGCTACACCTTC	CASSPMLLPRGYTF
TRBV27	few	TRBJ1-6	.	TGTGCCAGCCGAGTTTCCAATTCACCCCTCCACTTT	CASRVSNSPLHF